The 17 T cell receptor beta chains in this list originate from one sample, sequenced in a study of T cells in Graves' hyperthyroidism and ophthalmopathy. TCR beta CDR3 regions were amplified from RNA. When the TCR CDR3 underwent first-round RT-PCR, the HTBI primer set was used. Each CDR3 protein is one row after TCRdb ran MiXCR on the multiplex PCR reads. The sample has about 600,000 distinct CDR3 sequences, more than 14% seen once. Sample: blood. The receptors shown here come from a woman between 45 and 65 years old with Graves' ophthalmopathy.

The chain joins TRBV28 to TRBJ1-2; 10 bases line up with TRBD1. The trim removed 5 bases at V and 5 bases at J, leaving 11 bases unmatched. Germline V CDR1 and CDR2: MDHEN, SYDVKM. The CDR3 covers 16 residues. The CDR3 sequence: CASSLGTGEFRYGYTF. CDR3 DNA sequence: TGTGCCAGCAGTCTCGGGACAGGGGAATTTCGGTATGGCTACACCTTC.

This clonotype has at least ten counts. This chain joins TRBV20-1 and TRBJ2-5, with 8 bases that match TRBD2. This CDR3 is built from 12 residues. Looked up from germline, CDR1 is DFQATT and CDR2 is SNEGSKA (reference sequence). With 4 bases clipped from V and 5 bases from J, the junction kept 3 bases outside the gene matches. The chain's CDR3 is CSATGGLETQYF. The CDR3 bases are TGCAGTGCTACGGGAGGGCTGGAGACCCAGTACTTC.

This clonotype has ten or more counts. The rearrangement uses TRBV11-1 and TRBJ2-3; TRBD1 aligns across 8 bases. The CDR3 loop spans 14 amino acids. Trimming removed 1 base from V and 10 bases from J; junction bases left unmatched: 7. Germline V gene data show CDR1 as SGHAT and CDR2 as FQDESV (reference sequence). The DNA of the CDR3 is TGTGCCAGCAGCTTAGAGACAGGGGAGCGGGCGCAGTATTTT. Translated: CASSLETGERAQYF. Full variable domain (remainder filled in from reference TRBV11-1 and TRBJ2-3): EAEVAQSPRYKITEKSQAVAFWCDPISGHATLYWYRQILGQGPELLVQFQDESVVDDSQLPKDRFSAERLKGVDSTLKIQPAELGDSAMYLCASSLETGERAQYFGPGTRLTVL.

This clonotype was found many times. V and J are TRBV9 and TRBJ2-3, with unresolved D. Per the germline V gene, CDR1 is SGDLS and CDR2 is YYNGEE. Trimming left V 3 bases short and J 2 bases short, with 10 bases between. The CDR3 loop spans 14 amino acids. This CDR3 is CASSAESTTDTQYF. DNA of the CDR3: TGTGCCAGCAGCGCCGAGTCTACCACAGATACGCAGTATTTT. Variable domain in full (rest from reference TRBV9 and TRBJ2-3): DSGVTQTPKHLITATGQRVTLRCSPRSGDLSVYWYQQSLDQGLQFLIQYYNGEERAKGNILERFSAQQFPDLHSELNLSSLELGDSALYFCASSAESTTDTQYFGPGTRLTVL.

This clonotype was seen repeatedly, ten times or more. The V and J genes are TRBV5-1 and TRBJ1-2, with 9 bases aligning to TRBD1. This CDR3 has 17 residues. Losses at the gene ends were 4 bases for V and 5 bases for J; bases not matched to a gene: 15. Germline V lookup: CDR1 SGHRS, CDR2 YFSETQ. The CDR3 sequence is CASSSPGQGDTRYGYTF. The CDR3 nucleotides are TGCGCCAGCAGCAGCCCGGGACAGGGAGACACACGTTATGGCTACACCTTC.

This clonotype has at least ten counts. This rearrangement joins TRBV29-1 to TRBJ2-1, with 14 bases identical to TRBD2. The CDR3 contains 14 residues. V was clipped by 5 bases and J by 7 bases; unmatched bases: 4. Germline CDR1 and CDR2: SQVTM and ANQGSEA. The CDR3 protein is CSVYGTSGSNEQFF. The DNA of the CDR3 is TGCAGCGTTTATGGGACTAGCGGGAGTAATGAGCAGTTCTTC.

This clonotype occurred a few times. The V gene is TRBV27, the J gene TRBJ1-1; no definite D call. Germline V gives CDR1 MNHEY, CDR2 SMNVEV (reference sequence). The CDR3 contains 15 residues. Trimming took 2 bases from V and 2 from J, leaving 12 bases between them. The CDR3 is CASSLVASRNTEAFF. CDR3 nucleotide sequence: TGTGCCAGCAGTTTAGTCGCAAGTCGAAACACTGAAGCTTTCTTT.

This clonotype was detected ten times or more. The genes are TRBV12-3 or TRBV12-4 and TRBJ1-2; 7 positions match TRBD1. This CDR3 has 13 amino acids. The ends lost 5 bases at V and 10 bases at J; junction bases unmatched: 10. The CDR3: CASSLSGTEIYTF. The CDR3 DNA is TGTGCCAGCAGTCTGTCCGGGACAGAGATCTACACCTTC.

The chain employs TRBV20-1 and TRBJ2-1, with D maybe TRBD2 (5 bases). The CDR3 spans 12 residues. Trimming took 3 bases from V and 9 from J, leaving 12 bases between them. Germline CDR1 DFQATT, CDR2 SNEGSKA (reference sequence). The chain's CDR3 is CSASSGIGEQFF. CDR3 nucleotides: TGCAGTGCTAGTTCCGGGATCGGTGAGCAGTTCTTC.

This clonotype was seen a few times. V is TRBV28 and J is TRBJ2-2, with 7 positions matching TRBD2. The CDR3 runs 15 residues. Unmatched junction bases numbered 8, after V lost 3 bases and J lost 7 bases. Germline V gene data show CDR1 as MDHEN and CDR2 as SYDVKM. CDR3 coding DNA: TGTGCCAGCAGTTTGTTGCGGGAGAAGATCGGGGAGCTGTTTTTT. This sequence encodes CASSLLREKIGELFF.

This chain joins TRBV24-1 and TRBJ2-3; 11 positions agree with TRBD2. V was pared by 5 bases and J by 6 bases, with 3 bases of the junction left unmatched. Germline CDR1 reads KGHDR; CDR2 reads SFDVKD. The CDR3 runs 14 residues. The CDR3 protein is CATSGLAGKDTQYF. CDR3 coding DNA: TGTGCCACCAGTGGACTAGCGGGAAAGGATACGCAGTATTTT.

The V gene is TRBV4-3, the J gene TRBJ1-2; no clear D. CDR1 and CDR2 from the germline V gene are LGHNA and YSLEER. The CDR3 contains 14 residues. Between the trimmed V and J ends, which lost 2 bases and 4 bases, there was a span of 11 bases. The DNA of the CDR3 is TGCGCCAGCAGCCAAAGCGTCGGCGGCTATGGCTACACCTTC. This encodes CASSQSVGGYGYTF.

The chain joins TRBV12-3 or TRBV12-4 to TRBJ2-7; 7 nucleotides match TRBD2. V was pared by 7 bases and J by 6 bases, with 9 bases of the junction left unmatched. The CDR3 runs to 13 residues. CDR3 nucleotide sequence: TGTGCCAGCAAAATGGCGGGAGTGCGCGAGCAGTACTTC. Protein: CASKMAGVREQYF.

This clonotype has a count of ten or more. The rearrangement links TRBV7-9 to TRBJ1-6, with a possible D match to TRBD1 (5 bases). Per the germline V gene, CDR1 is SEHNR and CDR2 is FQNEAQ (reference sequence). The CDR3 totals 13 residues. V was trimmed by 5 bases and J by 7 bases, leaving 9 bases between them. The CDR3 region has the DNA TGTGCCAGCAGCGCCCCAGGGAATTCACCCCTCCACTTT. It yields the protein CASSAPGNSPLHF.

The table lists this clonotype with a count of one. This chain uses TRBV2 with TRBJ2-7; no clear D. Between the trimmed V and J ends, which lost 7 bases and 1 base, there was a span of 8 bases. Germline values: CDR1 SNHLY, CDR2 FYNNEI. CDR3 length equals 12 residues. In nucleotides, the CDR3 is TGTGCCAGCATGCCCGGTTCCTACGAGCAGTACTTC. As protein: CASMPGSYEQYF.

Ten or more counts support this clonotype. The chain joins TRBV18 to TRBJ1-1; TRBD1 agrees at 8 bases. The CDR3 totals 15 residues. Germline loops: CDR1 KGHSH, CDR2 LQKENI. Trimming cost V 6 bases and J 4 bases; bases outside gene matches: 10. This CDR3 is CASSTTGTGGTEAFF. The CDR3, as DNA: TGTGCCAGCTCGACCACGGGAACAGGGGGCACTGAAGCTTTCTTT.

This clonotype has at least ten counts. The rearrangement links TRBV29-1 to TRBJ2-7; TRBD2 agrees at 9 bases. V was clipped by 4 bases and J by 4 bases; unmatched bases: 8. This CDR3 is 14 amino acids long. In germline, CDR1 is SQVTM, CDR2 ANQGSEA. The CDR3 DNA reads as TGCAGCGTTGTCGGTCTAGCGGGGTCTTACGAGCAGTACTTC. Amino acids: CSVVGLAGSYEQYF.